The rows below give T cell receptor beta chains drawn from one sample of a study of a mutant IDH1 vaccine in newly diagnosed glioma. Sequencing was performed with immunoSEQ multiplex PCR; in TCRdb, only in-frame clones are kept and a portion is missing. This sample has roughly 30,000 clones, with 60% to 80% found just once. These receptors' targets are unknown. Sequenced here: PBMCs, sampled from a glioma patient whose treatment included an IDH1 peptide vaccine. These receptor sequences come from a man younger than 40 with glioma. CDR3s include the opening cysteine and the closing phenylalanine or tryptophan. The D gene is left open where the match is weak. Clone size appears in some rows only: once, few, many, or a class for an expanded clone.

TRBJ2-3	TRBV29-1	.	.	TGCAGCGTTGAAGACAGCAGGGAGGTAACAGATACGCAGTATTTT	CSVEDSREVTDTQYF
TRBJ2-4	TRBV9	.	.	TGTGCCAGCAGCGCCAGCGAGTTTCCCCTAGCCAAAAACATTCAGTACTTC	CASSASEFPLAKNIQYF
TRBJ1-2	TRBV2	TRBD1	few	TGTGCCAGCAGGAGACAGGGATTGAATGGCTACACCTTC	CASRRQGLNGYTF
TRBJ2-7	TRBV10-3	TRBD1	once	TGTGCCACCGGGGACAGGGGTCGGAGCTACGAGCAGTACTTC	CATGDRGRSYEQYF
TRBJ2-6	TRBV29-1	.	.	TGCAGCGTTGAAGATCGGGCAGATCCCAGCTCTGGGGCCAACGTCCTGACTTTC	CSVEDRADPSSGANVLTF
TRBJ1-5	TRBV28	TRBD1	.	TGTGCCAGCAGTCCCGACAGGGGGAATCAGCCCCAGCATTTT	CASSPDRGNQPQHF
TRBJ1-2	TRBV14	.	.	TGTGCCAGCAGCCAAGATTTGGGTGGTGGCTACACCTTC	CASSQDLGGGYTF
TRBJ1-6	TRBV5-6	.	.	TGTGCCAGCAGCTTGGGGCCAGAATCACCCCTCCACTTT	CASSLGPESPLHF
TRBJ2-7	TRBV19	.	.	TGTGCCAGTAGTATCAACGGGGGGCACTACGAGCAGTACTTC	CASSINGGHYEQYF
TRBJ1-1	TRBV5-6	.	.	TGTGCCAGCAGCTACGCGGGGATAACTGAAGCTTTCTTT	CASSYAGITEAFF
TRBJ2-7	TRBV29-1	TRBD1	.	TGCAGCGCAGCCGGGACAGAAACTACCTACGAGCAGTACTTC	CSAAGTETTYEQYF
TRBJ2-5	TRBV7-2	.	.	TGTGCCAGCAGCCAGGGCTATTCGGAGACCCAGTACTTC	CASSQGYSETQYF
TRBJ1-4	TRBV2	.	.	TGTGCCAGCAGTGGAAACCTAGATGAAAAACTGTTTTTT	CASSGNLDEKLFF
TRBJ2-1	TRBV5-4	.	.	TGTGCCAGCAGCATGGACCGGCAGCGGACCTACAATGAGCAGTTCTTC	CASSMDRQRTYNEQFF
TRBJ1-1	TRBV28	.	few	TGTGCCAGCAGTAATCAGGGGCCTGAAGCTTTCTTT	CASSNQGPEAFF
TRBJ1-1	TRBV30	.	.	TGTGCCTGGAGTGCGACAGGCCTTTCGGCTTTCTTT	CAWSATGLSAFF
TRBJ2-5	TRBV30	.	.	TGTGCCTGGAGTCCGAGCCAGACCCAGTACTTC	CAWSPSQTQYF
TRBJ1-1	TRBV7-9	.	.	TGTGCCAGCAGCTTTTTTGCGGACACTGAAGCTTTCTTT	CASSFFADTEAFF
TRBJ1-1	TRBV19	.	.	TGTGCCAGTAGTGGACCGACAGGGAACACTGAAGCTTTCTTT	CASSGPTGNTEAFF
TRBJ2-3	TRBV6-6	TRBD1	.	TGTGCCAGCAGTAGGGGACAGGCGCCAGGGGATACGCAGTATTTT	CASSRGQAPGDTQYF
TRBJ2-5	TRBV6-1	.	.	TGTGCCAGCAGTGAATCTAGGGGGACCCAGTACTTC	CASSESRGTQYF
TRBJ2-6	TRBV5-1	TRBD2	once	TGCGCCAGCAGCCCCGGGACTAGCGGGGGGGCTGGCTCTGGGGCCAACGTCCTGACTTTC	CASSPGTSGGAGSGANVLTF
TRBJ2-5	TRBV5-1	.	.	TGCGCCAGCAGCTTGGGTGGGTACCAAGAGACCCAGTACTTC	CASSLGGYQETQYF